What follows are 20 T cell receptor beta chains derived from one specimen sequenced in a study of shared clonotypes between healthy human individuals. Only in-frame clones appear in the TCRdb table, and some are missing; sequencing was by immunoSEQ multiplex PCR. The data hold some 1.5 million clones, with roughly 97% observed a single time. Sequences were obtained from naive CD4+ T cells sorted from blood. Specified subset: CD45RA+ positively selected. These receptors were obtained from a man aged 30-40 years in good health.

This chain uses TRBV14 with TRBJ2-1; D call uncertain. The CDR3 totals 13 residues. The V end lost 7 bases, the J end lost 8 bases, and 15 bases lay between the germline ends. Looked up from germline, CDR1 is SGHDN and CDR2 is FVKESK. CDR3 coding DNA: TGTGCCAGCAACTCGCAACACTCATATGAGCAGTTCTTC. Encoded protein: CASNSQHSYEQFF. The variable domain in full, with the rest retrieved from reference TRBV14 and TRBJ2-1, is EAGVTQFPSHSVIEKGQTVTLRCDPISGHDNLYWYRRVMGKEIKFLLHFVKESKQDESGMPNNRFLAERTGGTYSTLKVQPAELEDSGVYFCASNSQHSYEQFFGPGTRLTVL.

V gene TRBV19 combines with J gene TRBJ2-7; TRBD2 aligns across 10 bases. The CDR3 runs 14 residues. Germline CDR1 LNHDA, CDR2 SQIVND (reference sequence). The V and J ends lost 5 bases and 4 bases, in that order; junction bases with no gene match: 5. CDR3 nucleotides: TGTGCCAGTAGTCGCGGACTAGCGGTATACGAGCAGTACTTC. Protein product: CASSRGLAVYEQYF.

The chain combines TRBV2 with TRBJ2-5; weak D call: TRBD1 (5 bases). Trimming stripped 6 bases from V and 2 bases from J, with 16 bases between. Germline-derived CDR1 and CDR2 are SNHLY and FYNNEI. The CDR3 is 15 amino acids. The CDR3, as DNA: TGTGCCAGCAGGATTAGACAGACACCGCAAGAGACCCAGTACTTC. Translated, it gives CASRIRQTPQETQYF.

This clone appeared once. The V and J genes are TRBV7-8 and TRBJ1-3; unclear D gene. Germline lookup yields CDR1 SGHVS and CDR2 FQNEAQ. This CDR3 contains 16 residues. V lost 2 bases, J lost 4 bases, and 15 bases lay in between. CDR3 nucleotide sequence: TGTGCCAGCAGCTTACCGCTGGGGAGATCCGGAAACACCATATATTTT. Translated, it gives CASSLPLGRSGNTIYF. Full variable domain (rest looked up from reference TRBV7-8 and TRBJ1-3): GAGVSQSPRYKVAKRGQDVALRCDPISGHVSLFWYQQALGQGPEFLTYFQNEAQLDKSGLPSDRFFAERPEGSVSTLKIQRTQQEDSAVYLCASSLPLGRSGNTIYFGEGSWLTVV.

The chain has TRBV19 and TRBJ1-5, with TRBD1 as a possible D gene (6 bases). The CDR3 has 14 residues. Germline CDR1 and CDR2: LNHDA and SQIVND (reference sequence). The V and J ends lost 11 bases and 6 bases respectively, with 20 bases between them. CDR3 in amino acids: CASQSGTLRQPQHF. The CDR3 bases are TGTGCCTCCCAATCCGGGACACTTCGTCAGCCCCAGCATTTT.

This clone was detected once. The CDR3 loop is CASSSGGVDEQYF. As DNA, the CDR3 is TGTGCCAGCAGTTCAGGGGGAGTCGACGAGCAGTACTTC. The rearrangement joins TRBV28 to TRBJ2-7; 7 bases are a match to TRBD1. The germline gives CDR1 MDHEN, CDR2 SYDVKM. The CDR3 contains 13 residues. V dropped 4 bases and J dropped 5; count of bases not matched to a gene: 5.

The chain couples TRBV15 to TRBJ1-3, with unresolved D. Germline CDR1 LNHNV, CDR2 YYDKDF (reference sequence). This CDR3 region has 15 residues. V lost 2 bases, J lost 1 base, and 9 bases lay in between. In DNA, the CDR3 is TGTGCCACCAGCAGACCCCAAATTTCTGGAAACACCATATATTTT. Translation gives CATSRPQISGNTIYF.

Turning to this clone: Other DNA sequences within the sample encode an identical CDR3. The V and J genes are TRBV5-1 and TRBJ2-7, with D possibly matching TRBD1 (6 bases). The CDR3 consists of 14 residues. Looked up from germline, CDR1 is SGHRS and CDR2 is YFSETQ. V was cut by 2 bases and J by 0 bases, with 9 bases left in between. This chain's CDR3 is CASSLAGDSYEQYF. CDR3 sequence (DNA): TGCGCCAGCAGCTTAGCAGGGGACTCCTACGAGCAGTACTTC.

J is TRBJ1-5 and V is TRBV28, with D unclear. Germline V CDR1 and CDR2: MDHEN, SYDVKM. V lost 6 bases, J lost 4 bases, and 16 bases lay in between. This CDR3 comprises 15 residues. CDR3 residues: CASSPGGRRNQPQHF. For the CDR3, the DNA is TGTGCCAGCAGCCCCGGCGGTAGGAGGAATCAGCCCCAGCATTTT.

The CDR3 coding sequence is TGTGCCAGCAGTCCGATACACGAGCAGTACTTC. Translated, it gives CASSPIHEQYF. The chain combines TRBV6-6 with TRBJ2-7; D ambiguous. Trimming left V 5 bases short and J 5 bases short, with 7 bases between. The length of the CDR3 is 11 residues. Germline values: CDR1 MNHNY, CDR2 SVGAGI (reference sequence).

The gene calls are TRBV15 and TRBJ2-1; D not resolved. The germline CDR1 and CDR2 sequences are LNHNV and YYDKDF (reference sequence). This CDR3 is built from 12 residues. V shed 1 base and J shed 9 bases, with 7 bases lying between them. In nucleotides, the CDR3 is TGTGCCACCAGCAGAGGGGGTCGTGAGCAGTTCTTC. Its protein product is CATSRGGREQFF. The variable domain in full, with the rest retrieved from reference TRBV15 and TRBJ2-1, is DAMVIQNPRYQVTQFGKPVTLSCSQTLNHNVMYWYQQKSSQAPKLLFHYYDKDFNNEADTPDNFQSRRPNTSFCFLDIRSPGLGDTAMYLCATSRGGREQFFGPGTRLTVL.

This rearrangement joins TRBV5-6 to TRBJ2-1; the match to TRBD1 covers 7 bases. The length of the CDR3 is 15 residues. J was trimmed by 7 bases and V by 2 bases; bases with no gene match: 9. Germline-derived CDR1 and CDR2 are SGHDT and YYEEEE. In DNA form, the CDR3 reads TGTGCCAGCAGCTTTGTCGACAGGGTATTTAATGAGCAGTTCTTC. Amino acid sequence: CASSFVDRVFNEQFF.

The chain employs TRBV29-1 and TRBJ2-2; maybe TRBD2 (5 bases). This CDR3 comprises 13 residues. Trimming stripped 7 bases from V and 4 bases from J, with 13 bases between. In germline, CDR1 is SQVTM, CDR2 ANQGSEA. The CDR3 DNA is TGCAGCGCCATGCGAGAGGGCACCGGGGAGCTGTTTTTT. This gives the protein CSAMREGTGELFF.

This clone was detected only once. The chain joins TRBV2 to TRBJ2-3; D remains unclear. This CDR3 spans 14 amino acids. V was pared by 7 bases and J by 2 bases, with 13 bases between. The germline V gene encodes CDR1 SNHLY and CDR2 FYNNEI. The CDR3 DNA sequence: TGTGCCAGCACCCAGGACGGAGACACAGATACGCAGTATTTT. It encodes CASTQDGDTDTQYF. The full variable domain, in which reference TRBV2 and TRBJ2-3 provide the parts outside the CDR3, is EPEVTQTPSHQVTQMGQEVILRCVPISNHLYFYWYRQILGQKVEFLVSFYNNEISEKSEIFDDQFSVERPDGSNFTLKIRSTKLEDSAMYFCASTQDGDTDTQYFGPGTRLTVL.

The chain joins TRBV28 to TRBJ1-5; D might be TRBD1 (6 bases). The ends were cut back, 8 bases at V and 7 bases at J, with 15 bases in the middle. This CDR3 comprises 13 residues. CDR1 MDHEN and CDR2 SYDVKM come from the germline V gene. The CDR3 nucleotides are TGTGCCAGCTTCGACAGGCTTGGGCAGCCCCAGCATTTT. Its translation is CASFDRLGQPQHF.

This clone was seen a few times. The gene calls are TRBV4-1 and TRBJ1-2; a weak D match, TRBD1 (5 bases). The CDR3 is 13 residues long. CDR1 is MGHRA and CDR2 is YSYEKL in the germline V gene. The V end lost 0 bases, the J end lost 6 bases, and 8 bases lay between the germline ends. The DNA for the CDR3 is TGCGCCAGCAGCCAAGAAGGGGCCGATGGCTACACCTTC. It is translated as CASSQEGADGYTF.

The genes are TRBV7-9 and TRBJ2-2; TRBD2 matches 7 bases. The CDR3 sequence is 15 residues long. CDR1 is SEHNR, CDR2 FQNEAQ, per germline (reference sequence). Trimming cost V 5 bases and J 2 bases; bases outside gene matches: 5. This CDR3 is CASSALATNTGELFF. The CDR3, as DNA: TGTGCCAGCAGCGCACTAGCGACCAACACCGGGGAGCTGTTTTTT.

As DNA, the CDR3 is TGTGCCAGCAGTGGGGGTAGCGGGAGGGTCCACAATGAGCAGTTCTTC. This encodes CASSGGSGRVHNEQFF. The rearrangement links TRBV27 to TRBJ2-1; 11 bases are shared with TRBD2. CDR3 length: 16 amino acids. V lost 5 bases and J lost 5; bases outside the gene matches: 8. CDR1 is MNHEY, CDR2 SMNVEV, per germline (reference sequence).

The chain has TRBV5-4 and TRBJ2-4; TRBD1 or TRBD2 may be the D gene (5 bases each). The germline V gene encodes CDR1 SGHNT and CDR2 YYREEE (reference sequence). V was trimmed by 4 bases and J by 9 bases, leaving 20 bases between them. The CDR3 spans 15 residues. The CDR3 spells CASSNAGGPRRIQYF. The CDR3 DNA reads as TGTGCCAGCAGCAACGCTGGGGGACCTCGCCGCATTCAGTACTTC.

The CDR3 DNA reads as TGTGCCAGCAGTCCCGTTGATACGAGGGAGGTAAAAAGACTGTTTTTT. It specifies CASSPVDTREVKRLFF. The V call is TRBV28, the J call TRBJ1-4; D is uncertain. The V end lost 5 bases, the J end lost 13 bases, and 26 bases lay between the germline ends. The CDR3 loop spans 16 amino acids. The germline CDR1 and CDR2 sequences are MDHEN and SYDVKM.